The 32 T cell receptor beta chains presented below share a single source sample, sequenced in a study of cytomegalovirus exposure and HLA in healthy donors. Both 60 Vbeta primers and 13 Jbeta primers went into the PCR. Measured with immunoSEQ multiplex PCR; TCRdb has only the in-frame clones, and not every one. Among about 150,000 clones listed, 80% to 90% were seen once. The specimen sequenced was PBMCs. The receptors here all came from a boy aged 2-9 years in good health and CMV-seronegative.

This chain uses TRBV29-1 with TRBJ2-3; 10 nucleotides match TRBD1. V shed 2 bases and J 4 bases; nucleotides not matched to a gene: 3. Germline V gene data show CDR1 as SQVTM and CDR2 as ANQGSEA. CDR3 length: 14 amino acids. CDR3 nucleotide sequence: TGCAGCGTTGAAAGACAGGGGGCCTCAGATACGCAGTATTTT. Its translation is CSVERQGASDTQYF.

This rearrangement joins TRBV29-1 to TRBJ1-4, with D unresolved. CDR1 and CDR2 (germline): SQVTM, ANQGSEA. The CDR3 consists of 15 residues. Trimming removed 7 bases from V and 8 bases from J, with 23 bases in between. CDR3: CSARTTGNWLEKLFF. CDR3 sequence (DNA): TGCAGCGCCCGAACTACCGGGAATTGGCTCGAAAAACTGTTTTTT. The complete variable domain, with remaining parts taken from reference TRBV29-1 and TRBJ1-4, reads SAVISQKPSRDICQRGTSLTIQCQVDSQVTMMFWYRQQPGQSLTLIATANQGSEATYESGFVIDKFPISRPNLTFSTLTVSNMSPEDSSIYLCSARTTGNWLEKLFFGSGTQLSVL.

The V gene is TRBV5-1, the J gene TRBJ1-1; D perhaps matches TRBD1 (6 bases). Trimming left V 0 bases short and J 5 bases short, with 14 bases between. The CDR3 has 15 residues. The germline V gene encodes CDR1 SGHRS and CDR2 YFSETQ. The CDR3 bases are TGCGCCAGCAGCTTGGGGGGGGGCGGGAGAACTGAAGCTTTCTTT. Its translation: CASSLGGGGRTEAFF. The whole variable domain, remainder taken from reference TRBV5-1 and TRBJ1-1, is KAGVTQTPRYLIKTRGQQVTLSCSPISGHRSVSWYQQTPGQGLQFLFEYFSETQRNKGNFPGRFSGRQFSNSRSEMNVSTLELGDSALYLCASSLGGGGRTEAFFGQGTRLTVV.

V usage is TRBV5-1 and J usage is TRBJ1-4; 7 bases map to TRBD1. Losses at the gene ends were 4 bases for V and 4 bases for J; bases not matched to a gene: 4. The CDR3 spans 14 residues. From germline, CDR1 is SGHRS and CDR2 YFSETQ. The CDR3 DNA follows: TGCGCCAGCAGCCCGACAGGGCTTAATGAAAAACTGTTTTTT. Translation gives CASSPTGLNEKLFF.

The chain links TRBV5-1 to TRBJ2-1; maybe TRBD2 (7 bases). The CDR3 contains 15 residues. Trimming cost V 4 bases and J 10 bases, with 21 bases left between them. Germline loops: CDR1 SGHRS, CDR2 YFSETQ. This CDR3 reads CASSLADSGLGEQFF. The CDR3 DNA sequence: TGCGCCAGCAGCCTAGCGGACAGCGGGCTAGGAGAGCAGTTCTTC.

This sequence joins TRBV7-9 and TRBJ2-7; a possible D gene is TRBD2 (6 bases). V lost 0 bases and J lost 3, with 9 bases in between. The CDR3 covers 14 residues. Germline assignment: CDR1 SEHNR and CDR2 FQNEAQ (reference sequence). The CDR3 is CASSLAGTVYEQYF. The CDR3 coding sequence is TGTGCCAGCAGCTTAGCAGGGACTGTCTACGAGCAGTACTTC.

The chain is built from TRBV7-9 and TRBJ2-7, with 9 bases fitting TRBD1. Trimming removed 8 bases from V and 0 bases from J; junction bases left unmatched: 11. The CDR3 loop spans 16 amino acids. Germline CDR1 reads SEHNR; CDR2 reads FQNEAQ (reference sequence). The CDR3 nucleotides are TGTGCCAGCCGACAGGGGGGGGGATCCCCCTCCTACGAGCAGTACTTC. This codes for CASRQGGGSPSYEQYF.

This sequence joins TRBV7-2 and TRBJ2-1; TRBD1 aligns across 10 bases. The CDR3 spans 16 residues. V shed 0 bases and J 5 bases; nucleotides not matched to a gene: 4. Per germline, CDR1 SGHTA and CDR2 FQGNSA. CDR3 DNA: TGTGCCAGCAGCTTAGCCGGACAGGGGGTCCACAATGAGCAGTTCTTC. It is translated as CASSLAGQGVHNEQFF.

The chain joins TRBV5-1 to TRBJ1-4, with D maybe TRBD1 (5 bases). Trimming left V 2 bases short and J 7 bases short, with 15 bases between. The CDR3 runs 15 residues. Germline CDR1 and CDR2: SGHRS and YFSETQ. The CDR3 is CASSFSSRQPEKLFF. CDR3 bases: TGCGCCAGCAGCTTTAGTTCTCGACAGCCTGAAAAACTGTTTTTT.

V usage is TRBV6-4 and J usage is TRBJ2-1, with TRBD2 matching 8 bases. The CDR3 has 15 amino acids. Germline V gene sequence: CDR1 MRHNA, CDR2 SNTAGT. V was clipped by 4 bases and J by 7 bases; unmatched bases: 9. The CDR3 DNA follows: TGTGCCAGCAGTGTACTAGCGGAGGGTGCGAATGAGCAGTTCTTC. Encoded protein: CASSVLAEGANEQFF.

This rearrangement joins TRBV19 to TRBJ1-1, with 8 bases that match TRBD1. The CDR3 has 17 amino acids. The germline gives CDR1 LNHDA, CDR2 SQIVND (reference sequence). Trimming took 4 bases from V and 0 from J; bases not matched to a gene: 10. The CDR3 protein is CASSTGTGLRMNTEAFF. DNA for the CDR3: TGTGCCAGTAGTACCGGGACAGGTTTGCGCATGAACACTGAAGCTTTCTTT.

The chain has TRBV9 and TRBJ2-7; the match to TRBD2 covers 10 bases. Germline V gene data show CDR1 as SGDLS and CDR2 as YYNGEE. Trimming cost V 4 bases and J 0 bases; bases outside gene matches: 4. This CDR3 spans 15 amino acids. The CDR3 is CASSLAGGLSYEQYF. In nucleotides, the CDR3 is TGTGCCAGCAGCTTAGCGGGGGGCCTCTCCTACGAGCAGTACTTC.

The V and J genes are TRBV7-9 and TRBJ2-7, with 11 bases matching TRBD2. The CDR3 totals 15 residues. Germline V gene data show CDR1 as SEHNR and CDR2 as FQNEAQ (reference sequence). The junction had 10 bases not matched to a gene; V was cut back by 1 base and J by 11 bases. CDR3 loop: CASSLGSLAGGHKYF. CDR3 coding DNA: TGTGCCAGCAGCTTAGGGTCGCTAGCGGGAGGCCATAAGTACTTC.

The CDR3 DNA sequence: TGTGCCTGGAGCGAGGGTCCAACCACTGAAGCTTTCTTT. It encodes CAWSEGPTTEAFF. The chain joins TRBV30 to TRBJ1-1, with D unresolved. Trimming took 3 bases from V and 4 from J, leaving 12 bases between them. The CDR3 is 13 residues long. Germline V gene lookup returns CDR1 GTSNPN and CDR2 SVGIG (reference sequence).

The chain has TRBV7-2 and TRBJ2-1; 12 bases fit TRBD2. The germline V gene has CDR1 SGHTA and CDR2 FQGNSA. V gave up 6 bases and J gave up 6 bases; unmatched junction bases: 3. This CDR3 has 14 amino acids. The CDR3 protein is CASSRLAGVNEQFF. CDR3 nucleotides: TGTGCCAGCAGTAGACTAGCGGGAGTCAATGAGCAGTTCTTC.

The chain couples TRBV4-2 to TRBJ2-5; 7 bases match TRBD1. V lost 2 bases to trimming and J lost 4 bases; unmatched junction nucleotides: 4. There are 14 residues in the CDR3. Germline CDR1 reads LGHNA; CDR2 reads YNFKEQ. In DNA form, the CDR3 reads TGTGCCAGCAGCCAACGGACAGGAGTAGAGACCCAGTACTTC. This gives the protein CASSQRTGVETQYF.

The chain couples TRBV27 to TRBJ2-7; D might be TRBD2 (7 bases). Trimming pared 3 bases from V and 6 bases from J, leaving 18 bases between. The CDR3 has 15 amino acids. Germline lookup yields CDR1 MNHEY and CDR2 SMNVEV (reference sequence). This chain's CDR3 is CASSFRGREWVEQYF. CDR3 nucleotide sequence: TGTGCCAGCAGTTTTCGGGGGCGGGAGTGGGTCGAGCAGTACTTC.

This chain uses TRBV6-6 with TRBJ1-4; D is possibly TRBD1 (5 bases). Looked up from germline, CDR1 is MNHNY and CDR2 is SVGAGI (reference sequence). V lost 8 bases, J lost 8 bases, and 15 bases lay in between. The CDR3 has 13 residues. The CDR3 loop reads CASRAGIREKLFF. CDR3 in DNA: TGTGCCAGCCGCGCAGGGATACGAGAAAAACTGTTTTTT.

J is TRBJ2-7 and V is TRBV19, with D perhaps TRBD2 (6 bases). Germline V gene data show CDR1 as LNHDA and CDR2 as SQIVND (reference sequence). V dropped 7 bases and J dropped 3 bases, with 13 bases sitting between them. CDR3 length equals 13 residues. CDR3 in amino acids: CASKRDGGYEQYF. DNA for the CDR3: TGTGCCAGTAAACGGGACGGGGGCTACGAGCAGTACTTC.

The chain recombines TRBV11-3 with TRBJ2-3, with 7 bases fitting TRBD2. This CDR3 region has 15 residues. The V gene end was trimmed by 2 bases and the J gene end by 6 bases; junction bases not matched to a gene: 8. Germline-derived CDR1 and CDR2 are SGHNT and YENEEA. The CDR3 is CASSLIAGASDTQYF. The CDR3 DNA is TGTGCCAGCAGCTTAATCGCGGGAGCGTCTGATACGCAGTATTTT.

This clone was seen a single time. The chain combines TRBV9 with TRBJ1-1; no reliable D call. CDR1 is SGDLS, CDR2 YYNGEE, per germline. Trimming stripped 0 bases from V and 4 bases from J, with 19 bases between. There are 17 residues in the CDR3. The CDR3 coding sequence is TGTGCCAGCAGCGTAGAGGATCCTTTGGTCCGAGGCACTGAAGCTTTCTTT. This codes for CASSVEDPLVRGTEAFF.

The V gene is TRBV2, the J gene TRBJ2-5; maybe TRBD1 (5 bases). Germline loops: CDR1 SNHLY, CDR2 FYNNEI. This CDR3 is 15 amino acids long. The V gene lost 7 bases and the J gene lost 6 bases, with 21 bases spanning the gap. The CDR3 region has the DNA TGTGCCAGCACTAAATCGGAACAGGCCCTCAAGACCCAGTACTTC. Its protein product is CASTKSEQALKTQYF.

This clone was seen only once. V gene TRBV7-9 combines with J gene TRBJ2-1; D not certain. The CDR3 loop spans 13 amino acids. Trimming cost V 5 bases and J 6 bases, with 11 bases left between them. Germline V lookup: CDR1 SEHNR, CDR2 FQNEAQ (reference sequence). In nucleotides, the CDR3 is TGTGCCAGCAGCCCGTTCGCCGGCAATGAGCAGTTCTTC. Its protein product is CASSPFAGNEQFF.

The chain couples TRBV29-1 to TRBJ2-5; a weak D match, TRBD2 (6 bases). Germline V lookup: CDR1 SQVTM, CDR2 ANQGSEA. Trimming pared 5 bases from V and 11 bases from J, leaving 21 bases between. The CDR3 loop spans 13 amino acids. The chain's CDR3 is CSVQGPSGGEQYF. CDR3 bases: TGCAGCGTTCAGGGTCCCTCCGGGGGAGAGCAGTACTTC.

CDR3 sequence: CASFGTGVYNEQFF. DNA of the CDR3: TGTGCCAGTTTCGGGACAGGGGTGTACAATGAGCAGTTCTTC. This chain joins TRBV27 and TRBJ2-1; TRBD1 matches at 10 bases. Germline CDR1 is MNHEY and CDR2 is SMNVEV (reference sequence). The V and J ends lost 9 bases and 4 bases, in that order; junction bases with no gene match: 6. This CDR3 spans 14 amino acids.

V usage is TRBV15 and J usage is TRBJ2-1; D might be TRBD1 (5 bases). The length of the CDR3 is 12 residues. Trimming took 1 base from V and 8 from J, leaving 6 bases between them. Germline CDR1 and CDR2: LNHNV and YYDKDF (reference sequence). The CDR3 DNA sequence: TGTGCCACCAGCAGAGGGGGCGATGAGCAGTTCTTC. This encodes CATSRGGDEQFF.

The CDR3 is CSVARGGELFF. DNA of the CDR3: TGCAGCGTTGCACGAGGCGGGGAGCTGTTTTTT. The genes are TRBV29-1 and TRBJ2-2, with unresolved D. V lost 4 bases, J lost 7 bases, and 7 bases lay in between. The CDR3 length is 11 residues. Germline assignment: CDR1 SQVTM and CDR2 ANQGSEA.

V is TRBV30 and J is TRBJ1-1; TRBD1 might be the D (6 bases). Trimming took off 3 bases at V and 1 base at J, with 9 bases between the two ends. From germline, CDR1 is GTSNPN and CDR2 SVGIG (reference sequence). The CDR3 consists of 13 residues. CDR3 bases: TGTGCCTGGAGGTGGACAGAGAACACTGAAGCTTTCTTT. It codes for CAWRWTENTEAFF.

In DNA form, the CDR3 reads TGTGCCAGCAGAAACTCCGGGACAGGGTGGCGCGAGCAGTACTTC. It translates to CASRNSGTGWREQYF. This chain joins TRBV2 and TRBJ2-7, with 9 bases aligning to TRBD1. The CDR3 sequence is 15 residues long. The germline CDR1 and CDR2 sequences are SNHLY and FYNNEI. V lost 6 bases, J lost 6 bases, and 12 bases stayed unmatched.

The chain has TRBV12-5 and TRBJ1-2, with a tentative D call TRBD1 (5 bases). This CDR3 has 17 residues. The germline V gene encodes CDR1 LGHNT and CDR2 FRNRAP. Trimming shortened V by 5 bases and J by 4 bases, and 23 bases separated the two germline ends. CDR3 DNA sequence: TGTGCTAGTGGTCCCGGTCAAATCCGGGACGGGGGCTATGGCTACACCTTC. Translating it yields CASGPGQIRDGGYGYTF.

This chain joins TRBV25-1 and TRBJ1-5, with 7 bases aligning to TRBD1. Trimming removed 3 bases from V and 7 bases from J; junction bases left unmatched: 6. Germline values: CDR1 MGHDK, CDR2 SYGVNS. The CDR3 is made up of 14 amino acids. The CDR3 bases are TGTGCCAGCAGTGATCGACAGGGTGGACAGCCCCAGCATTTT. Translation gives CASSDRQGGQPQHF. The full variable domain, completed using reference TRBV25-1 and TRBJ1-5, is EADIYQTPRYLVIGTGKKITLECSQTMGHDKMYWYQQDPGMELHLIHYSYGVNSTEKGDLSSESTVSRIRTEHFPLTLESARPSHTSQYLCASSDRQGGQPQHFGDGTRLSIL.

This chain connects TRBV7-3 to TRBJ1-2; 10 bases are shared with TRBD1. The CDR3 contains 15 residues. CDR1 and CDR2 (germline): SGHTA, FQGTGA. V trimming: 4 bases; J trimming: 6 bases; junction bases outside the gene matches: 8. The CDR3 sequence is CASSWGTGTGDGYTF. CDR3 nucleotides: TGTGCCAGCAGCTGGGGCACCGGGACAGGGGATGGCTACACCTTC. Variable domain in full (rest from reference TRBV7-3 and TRBJ1-2): GAGVSQTPSNKVTEKGKYVELRCDPISGHTALYWYRQSLGQGPEFLIYFQGTGAADDSGLPNDRFFAVRPEGSVSTLKIQRTERGDSAVYLCASSWGTGTGDGYTFGSGTRLTVV.